These 14 T cell receptor beta chains came from one sample sequenced in a study of post-analysis software for immune sequencing data. Notes on the study in general: Among roughly 5 TRBV segments more frequent in patients than controls were TRBV5-6, TRBV5-1 and TRBV20-1.

TCR beta cDNA libraries included unique molecular identifiers. TCRdb processed the PCR reads anew with MiXCR; each CDR3 protein has one entry. The sample contains about half a million distinct CDR3 sequences, 34% of which appear only once. These TCRs are of unknown antigen specificity. Sequenced: blood. Receptors originate from a girl aged 2-17 years with multiple sclerosis.

The chain uses TRBV5-1 and TRBJ2-4; D not certain. V was trimmed by 1 base and J by 1 base, leaving 12 bases between them. CDR3 size: 16 residues. Germline assignment: CDR1 SGHRS and CDR2 YFSETQ. CDR3 sequence: CASSLLAGNAKNIQYF. CDR3 in DNA: TGCGCCAGCAGCTTGTTAGCAGGAAACGCCAAAAACATTCAGTACTTC.

The V and J genes are TRBV5-6 and TRBJ2-7; D not resolved. This CDR3 region has 13 residues. Trimming stripped 3 bases from V and 3 bases from J, with 10 bases between. Germline lookup yields CDR1 SGHDT and CDR2 YYEEEE. The CDR3 nucleotides read TGTGCCAGCAGCTCCTCTGGCCGCTACGAGCAGTACTTC. It translates to CASSSSGRYEQYF.

The CDR3 nucleotides read TGTGCCAGCAGCACTACCTGGGACGGTGACACTGAAGCTTTCTTT. Amino acid sequence: CASSTTWDGDTEAFF. This chain joins TRBV7-9 and TRBJ1-1; perhaps TRBD1 as D (5 bases). CDR1 and CDR2 (germline): SEHNR, FQNEAQ (reference sequence). V lost 5 bases to trimming and J lost 3 bases, with 16 bases between them. This CDR3 contains 15 residues. The whole variable domain, filled in from reference TRBV7-9 and TRBJ1-1, reads DTGVSQNPRHKITKRGQNVTFRCDPISEHNRLYWYRQTLGQGPEFLTYFQNEAQLEKSRLLSDRFSAERPKGSFSTLEIQRTEQGDSAMYLCASSTTWDGDTEAFFGQGTRLTVV.

This clonotype was recorded a few times. The rearrangement joins TRBV28 to TRBJ2-6; D perhaps matches TRBD2 (6 bases). CDR1 MDHEN and CDR2 SYDVKM come from the germline V gene. The CDR3 spans 15 residues. The V end lost 3 bases, the J end lost 2 bases, and 8 bases lay between the germline ends. The CDR3: CASSFSGAGANVLTF. For the CDR3, the DNA is TGTGCCAGCAGTTTCTCGGGGGCTGGGGCCAACGTCCTGACTTTC.

This chain uses TRBV20-1 with TRBJ1-1; D possibly corresponds to TRBD1 (5 bases). Deletions cut 6 bases from V and 1 base from J, with 15 bases between. There are 14 residues in the CDR3. CDR1 DFQATT and CDR2 SNEGSKA come from the germline V gene (reference sequence). The DNA of the CDR3 is TGCAGTGCCGACCCAACCAGGGCGAACACTGAAGCTTTCTTT. Protein product: CSADPTRANTEAFF.

On this clonotype itself: One end of the junction is discordant with germline, which a read error may explain. The chain employs TRBV15 and TRBJ2-5; 10 bases are shared with TRBD2. This CDR3 comprises 18 residues. The germline V gene has CDR1 LNHNV and CDR2 YYDKDF (reference sequence). In DNA, the CDR3 is TGTGCCACCAGCAGAATAACCACTAGCGGGGTAGCAAGAGAGACCCGGTACTTC. Translating gives CATSRITTSGVARETRYF.

J is TRBJ1-2 and V is TRBV4-1; weak D call: TRBD1 (6 bases). The germline CDR1 and CDR2 sequences are MGHRA and YSYEKL. V lost 4 bases, J lost 1 base, and 7 bases lay in between. The CDR3 is made up of 13 amino acids. CDR3 sequence (DNA): TGCGCCAGCAGCCCGGGACATAACTATGGCTACACCTTC. Translation: CASSPGHNYGYTF.

The chain couples TRBV25-1 to TRBJ2-5; no clear D gene. Trimming stripped 3 bases from V and 4 bases from J, with 18 bases between. CDR1 and CDR2 (germline): MGHDK, SYGVNS. The CDR3 runs to 16 residues. The CDR3, as DNA: TGTGCCAGCAGTGATTTTGGGCGATCGAACCGAGAGACCCAGTACTTC. Amino acid sequence: CASSDFGRSNRETQYF.

There are a few counts of this clonotype. This chain links TRBV6-5 with TRBJ2-1; the match to TRBD2 covers 7 bases. The CDR3 loop spans 16 amino acids. Germline V lookup: CDR1 MNHEY, CDR2 SVGAGI. V shed 11 bases, J shed 9 bases, and the junction held 22 bases outside the gene matches. The CDR3 sequence is CAGNRPEGSGQTEQFF. Written as DNA, the CDR3 is TGTGCCGGCAACCGACCGGAGGGTAGCGGGCAAACTGAGCAGTTCTTC.

V is TRBV5-1 and J is TRBJ1-1; D remains ambiguous. V lost 1 base and J 10 bases, leaving 14 bases between the germline ends. This CDR3 comprises 13 residues. CDR1 is SGHRS and CDR2 is YFSETQ in the germline V gene. The CDR3 protein is CASSLSDSSTAFF. The CDR3, as DNA: TGCGCCAGCAGCTTGAGCGACTCCTCGACAGCTTTCTTT.

This clonotype turned up a few times. V gene TRBV5-4 combines with J gene TRBJ2-3, with D possibly being TRBD2 (7 bases). Germline V gene sequence: CDR1 SGHNT, CDR2 YYREEE (reference sequence). CDR3 size: 16 residues. Between the trimmed V and J ends, which lost 2 bases and 2 bases, there was a span of 15 bases. Written as DNA, the CDR3 is TGTGCCAGCAGCTTCCCGGGGGGCCCCCACACAGATACGCAGTATTTT. Protein sequence: CASSFPGGPHTDTQYF.

V is TRBV5-1 and J is TRBJ2-5; possible D gene TRBD2, 7 bases. The CDR3 contains 16 residues. CDR1 and CDR2 from the germline V gene are SGHRS and YFSETQ. With 1 base removed from V and 2 bases from J, the gap between germline ends came to 15 bases. CDR3 sequence reads: CASSLYPGGVQETQYF. For the CDR3, the DNA is TGCGCCAGCAGCTTGTACCCGGGGGGCGTGCAAGAGACCCAGTACTTC.

At least ten counts were recorded for this clonotype. The V and J genes are TRBV12-3 or TRBV12-4 and TRBJ2-1; D gene ambiguous. Trimming took off 7 bases at V and 1 base at J, with 11 bases between the two ends. The CDR3 is 14 amino acids. The CDR3 loop is CASTDPRSYNEQFF. In DNA form, the CDR3 reads TGTGCCAGCACGGACCCAAGATCCTACAATGAGCAGTTCTTC.

The rearrangement links TRBV7-9 to TRBJ2-5; the D is unclear. Germline V CDR1 and CDR2: SEHNR, FQNEAQ (reference sequence). There are 14 residues in the CDR3. Trimming removed 3 bases at V and 9 bases at J, with 17 bases between. The CDR3 nucleotides are TGTGCCAGCAGCTTCGGGCAGCGCGACGGTGCCCAGTACTTC. Its translation: CASSFGQRDGAQYF.